This is a list of T cell receptor beta chains from one sample in a study of beta chain features in type 1 diabetes. The table came from immunoSEQ multiplex PCR; TCRdb's copy has only in-frame clones and leaves some out. The data contain fewer than 250,000 clones, around 68% of them seen just once; the ten biggest clones take up 0.053%. The sample was naive CD4+ T cells from blood. Receptor source: a man aged 30 to 39 in good health. The CDR3 runs from the conserved cysteine through the conserved F or W. Each record gives: clone size, J gene, D gene, V gene, CDR3 DNA, CDR3 protein. D genes are given only for firm matches. Expanded clones are given a class, and other clones once, few, many or no size at all.

>.|TRBJ2-5|TRBD2|TRBV30
TGTGCCTGGAGTGATATGAAGGGACTAGCGGGGGAAGAGACCCAGTACTTC
CAWSDMKGLAGEETQYF
>.|TRBJ2-1|.|TRBV29-1
TGCAGCGTTGAAAAGGGATTCTCCTACAATGAGCAGTTCTTC
CSVEKGFSYNEQFF
>.|TRBJ2-3|TRBD2|TRBV29-1
TGCAGCGAACTAGCGTTGAGCACAGATACGCAGTATTTT
CSELALSTDTQYF
>.|TRBJ2-3|.|TRBV7-2
TGTGCCAGCGGCCCAAGGGTTAATACGCAGTATTTT
CASGPRVNTQYF
>.|TRBJ1-1|TRBD1|TRBV29-1
TGCAGCGCCCAGGGACAGGTGAACACTGAAGCTTTCTTT
CSAQGQVNTEAFF
>.|TRBJ2-7|TRBD1|TRBV30
TGTGCCTGGAGCGCGGGACAGGTCTACGAGCAGTACTTC
CAWSAGQVYEQYF
>.|TRBJ2-2|TRBD1|TRBV29-1
TGCAGCGTTGAAAGGGACAGGGGTACCGGGGAGCTGTTTTTT
CSVERDRGTGELFF
>once|TRBJ2-1|.|TRBV19
TGTGCCAGTAGACCTGCGGCGGGGGCGACGGGTGAGCAGTTCTTC
CASRPAAGATGEQFF
>.|TRBJ2-5|.|TRBV7-2
TGTGCCAGCAGCTTAGCGACTGGGCAAGAGACCCAGTACTTC
CASSLATGQETQYF
>.|TRBJ1-2|TRBD1|TRBV6-5
TGTGCCAGCAGTCCCGGGACAGGGATTGGCTACACCTTC
CASSPGTGIGYTF
>few|TRBJ1-1|.|TRBV30
TGTGCCTGGAGTTCTGTGGGGAACACTGAAGCTTTCTTT
CAWSSVGNTEAFF
>.|TRBJ2-3|.|TRBV30
TGTGCCTGGGCAGGCGGAGCAGATACGCAGTATTTT
CAWAGGADTQYF
>.|TRBJ1-1|.|TRBV4-3
TGCGCCAGCAGCCACAGGGTCGGGGGTAACACTGAAGCTTTCTTT
CASSHRVGGNTEAFF
>.|TRBJ2-4|.|TRBV28
TGTGCCAGCAGTGGGGGGACCTTAGCCAAAAACATTCAGTACTTC
CASSGGTLAKNIQYF
>.|TRBJ1-4|.|TRBV4-1
TGCGCCAGCAGCCAAGTGGCAGGGAAACTGTTTTTT
CASSQVAGKLFF
>.|TRBJ2-1|.|TRBV13
TGTGCCAGCAGCCAAAAACAGGTGGCCCCCAAGAGCTCCTACAATGAGCAGTTCTTC
CASSQKQVAPKSSYNEQFF
>.|TRBJ2-7|.|TRBV7-9
TGTGCCAGCAGCTCCGGGGAATCCTACGAGCAGTACTTC
CASSSGESYEQYF
>few|TRBJ2-7|.|TRBV6-5
TGTGCCAGCAGTTACTCCTCGACTAGTACCTTCCACGAGCAGTACTTC
CASSYSSTSTFHEQYF
>.|TRBJ2-3|.|TRBV7-2
TGTGCCAGCAGCTTAGCGGGATACACAGATACGCAGTATTTT
CASSLAGYTDTQYF
>.|TRBJ2-1|TRBD2|TRBV5-6
TGTGCCAGCAGCCAGACTAGCGTAACCAATGAGCAGTTCTTC
CASSQTSVTNEQFF
>.|TRBJ1-2|TRBD1|TRBV25-1
TGTGCCAGCACCGACAGGGGGCGATATGGTGGCTACACCTTC
CASTDRGRYGGYTF
>.|TRBJ1-2|TRBD1|TRBV30
TGTGCCTGCCCGACCAGGGGGAACTATGGCTACACCTTC
CACPTRGNYGYTF
>.|TRBJ1-1|.|TRBV30
TGTGCCTGGAGTGTACGGGAAACTCCGAACACTGAAGCTTTCTTT
CAWSVRETPNTEAFF
>few|TRBJ1-1|.|TRBV30
TGTGCCTGGAGTATTTCCGGGAGACCGAACACTGAAGCTTTCTTT
CAWSISGRPNTEAFF
>.|TRBJ2-1|TRBD1|TRBV7-6
TGTGCCAGCAGCGCCGGGACAGCTTCCTACAATGAGCAGTTCTTC
CASSAGTASYNEQFF
>.|TRBJ1-2|.|TRBV30
TGTGCCTGGAGTGTCTCCGGTTCCGGGAATCAATATGGCTACACCTTC
CAWSVSGSGNQYGYTF
>.|TRBJ1-6|.|TRBV6-5
TGTGCCAGCAGCCGTTCGGGGTTAACACCCCTCCACTTT
CASSRSGLTPLHF
>.|TRBJ2-5|.|TRBV9
TGTGCCAGCAGCGTAGGGGGGCTTGAGACCCAGTACTTC
CASSVGGLETQYF
>.|TRBJ1-1|.|TRBV25-1
TGTGCCAGCTGCACGGGGACTCTCCAAGCTTTCTTT
CASCTGTLQAFF